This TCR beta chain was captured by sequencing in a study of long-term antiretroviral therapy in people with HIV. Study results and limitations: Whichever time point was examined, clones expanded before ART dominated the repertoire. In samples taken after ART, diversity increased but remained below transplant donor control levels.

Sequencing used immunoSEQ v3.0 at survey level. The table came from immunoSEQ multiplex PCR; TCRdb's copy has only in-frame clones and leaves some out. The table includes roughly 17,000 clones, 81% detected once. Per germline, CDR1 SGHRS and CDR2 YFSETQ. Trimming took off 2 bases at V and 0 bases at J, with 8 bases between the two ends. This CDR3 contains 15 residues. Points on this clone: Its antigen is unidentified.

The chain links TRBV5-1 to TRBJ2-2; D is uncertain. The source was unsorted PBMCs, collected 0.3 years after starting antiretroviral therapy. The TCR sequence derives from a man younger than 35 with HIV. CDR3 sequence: CASSFNDANTGELFF. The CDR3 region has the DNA TGCGCCAGCAGCTTTAATGACGCGAACACCGGGGAGCTGTTTTTT.